The 19 T cell receptor beta chains below were found in one sample sequenced in a study of identical twins (dated by TCRdb to between 2015 and 2016). Libraries were made using 5' RACE. Sequencing relied on an Illumina HiSeq 2000. Using fastp trimming at Q25 and MiXCR clonotype assembly, TCRdb reanalyzed the public sequencing data and kept in-frame beta chains. Rows are unified per CDR3 protein, each entry keeping the most common DNA and genes. The sample table records around 220,000 distinct CDR3 sequences; over 11% of these occur just once. The ten most abundant clones make up around 9.5% of the sample. Material for sequencing was memory (CD45RO+) T cells sorted from blood. In the paper's terms, the cell subset or site label means: CD45RO+ enriched T cells. These receptors originate from a young woman in good health.

The table lists this clonotype with a few counts. This chain connects TRBV7-2 to TRBJ1-4; D is perhaps TRBD1 (5 bases). CDR1 is SGHTA, CDR2 FQGNSA, per germline. There are 16 residues in the CDR3. Trimming removed 5 bases from V and 5 bases from J, with 18 bases in between. CDR3 amino acids: CASSPRRDRFNEKLFF. CDR3 DNA sequence: TGTGCCAGCAGCCCGAGAAGAGACAGATTCAATGAAAAACTGTTTTTT.

This clonotype has more than one count but fewer than ten. This chain connects TRBV7-9 to TRBJ2-3, with D unresolved. Germline CDR1 is SEHNR and CDR2 is FQNEAQ (reference sequence). This CDR3 region has 12 residues. Trimming removed 5 bases at V and 4 bases at J, with 7 bases between. CDR3: CASSLWADTQYF. The CDR3 nucleotides are TGTGCCAGCAGCCTCTGGGCAGATACGCAGTATTTT.

The V gene is TRBV13, the J gene TRBJ2-2; D might be TRBD1 (6 bases). This CDR3 is built from 14 residues. V lost 10 bases and J lost 2, with 14 bases in between. Germline-derived CDR1 and CDR2 are PRHDT and FYEKMQ (reference sequence). The DNA for the CDR3 is TGTGCCATCCCTCGGACAGTAAACACCGGGGAGCTGTTTTTT. Its translation is CAIPRTVNTGELFF.

This chain connects TRBV29-1 to TRBJ2-2, with TRBD2 matching over 8 bases. Germline CDR1 and CDR2: SQVTM and ANQGSEA. Trimming at V came to 6 bases and at J to 7 bases, leaving 10 bases not matched to a gene. The length of the CDR3 is 14 residues. The CDR3 bases are TGCAGCGTCGTCGAAAGAGCGGGAGTCGGGGAGCTGTTTTTT. It codes for CSVVERAGVGELFF.

The chain recombines TRBV20-1 with TRBJ2-5, with D perhaps matching TRBD1 or TRBD2 (7 bases each). This CDR3 is built from 14 residues. Germline V gives CDR1 DFQATT, CDR2 SNEGSKA (reference sequence). V lost 6 bases, J lost 3 bases, and 17 bases lay in between. In nucleotides, the CDR3 is TGCAGTGCCCCACCAGGGGGGGTAGAAGAGACCCAGTACTTC. This sequence encodes CSAPPGGVEETQYF.

This clonotype was recorded many times. The gene calls are TRBV20-1 and TRBJ1-1; D possibly corresponds to TRBD1 (5 bases). V was clipped by 2 bases and J by 4 bases, with 17 bases between them. In germline, CDR1 is DFQATT, CDR2 SNEGSKA (reference sequence). The CDR3 is 15 residues long. CDR3 DNA sequence: TGCAGTGCTAGAAGCAGGTCCGGAAGGGGCACTGAAGCTTTCTTT. Encoded protein: CSARSRSGRGTEAFF.

This chain connects TRBV4-3 to TRBJ2-5; 9 nucleotides align to TRBD2. CDR1 LGHNA and CDR2 YSLEER come from the germline V gene. Unmatched junction bases numbered 4, after V lost 0 bases and J lost 5 bases. This CDR3 comprises 15 residues. The CDR3 DNA follows: TGCGCCAGCAGCCAAGAGGCGGGAGGGGGGGAGACCCAGTACTTC. Translation gives CASSQEAGGGETQYF.

Written as DNA, the CDR3 is TGCAGTGCTAGAGACCCGACCGCGGCGGATACGCAGTATTTT. It translates to CSARDPTAADTQYF. This chain connects TRBV20-1 to TRBJ2-3; D is unresolved. The CDR3 has 14 residues. Per germline, CDR1 DFQATT and CDR2 SNEGSKA (reference sequence). Between the trimmed V and J ends, which lost 0 bases and 6 bases, there was a span of 13 bases.

A few counts support this clonotype. The chain links TRBV5-6 to TRBJ2-1; D unclear. The CDR3 is 12 residues long. V lost 4 bases and J lost 9, with 11 bases in between. CDR1 and CDR2 (germline): SGHDT, YYEEEE. The CDR3: CASSLMRSEQFF. The CDR3 DNA is TGTGCCAGCAGCCTAATGCGGAGTGAGCAGTTCTTC.

The table lists this clonotype with many counts. The CDR3 sequence is CASSLVGGLTDTQYF. In DNA, the CDR3 is TGTGCCAGCAGCTTAGTGGGGGGCCTCACAGATACGCAGTATTTT. The rearrangement joins TRBV7-8 to TRBJ2-3; the D call may be TRBD1 or TRBD2 (6 bases each). Germline-derived CDR1 and CDR2 are SGHVS and FQNEAQ. This CDR3 has 15 residues. V was cut by 1 base and J by 2 bases, with 10 bases left in between. Based on the CDR3 plus reference TRBV7-8 and TRBJ2-3, the full variable domain is GAGVSQSPRYKVAKRGQDVALRCDPISGHVSLFWYQQALGQGPEFLTYFQNEAQLDKSGLPSDRFFAERPEGSVSTLKIQRTQQEDSAVYLCASSLVGGLTDTQYFGPGTRLTVL.

V gene TRBV20-1 combines with J gene TRBJ2-3; 12 nucleotides line up with TRBD2. V was clipped by 6 bases and J by 1 base; unmatched bases: 8. Germline V gives CDR1 DFQATT, CDR2 SNEGSKA (reference sequence). This CDR3 has 16 residues. CDR3 DNA sequence: TGCAGTGCCCACCACCCTAGCGGGGGGGGCACAGATACGCAGTATTTT. Protein sequence: CSAHHPSGGGTDTQYF.

This clonotype was detected only a few times. The V gene is TRBV5-6, the J gene TRBJ1-1; tentative D call: TRBD1 (5 bases). This CDR3 has 16 residues. The V and J ends lost 4 bases and 4 bases respectively, with 20 bases between them. Germline V lookup: CDR1 SGHDT, CDR2 YYEEEE. The CDR3, as DNA: TGTGCCAGCAGCGATCCCGGGACCGTAGAGGGCACTGAAGCTTTCTTT. Translated, it gives CASSDPGTVEGTEAFF.

This sequence joins TRBV12-3 or TRBV12-4 and TRBJ2-4; D possibly matches TRBD1 or TRBD2 (6 bases each). The germline V and J ends were trimmed by 6 bases and 12 bases, with 18 bases remaining between them. The CDR3 extends over 13 amino acids. For the CDR3, the DNA is TGTGCCAGCAGCCGGGACTGGGGGGACAATCAGTACTTC. Translated, it gives CASSRDWGDNQYF.

At least ten counts were recorded for this clonotype. The chain has TRBV5-1 and TRBJ2-3, with D unclear. V gave up 0 bases and J gave up 2 bases, with 7 bases separating them. Germline values: CDR1 SGHRS, CDR2 YFSETQ. This CDR3 has 14 amino acids. The CDR3 DNA is TGCGCCAGCAGCTTGGGCCGAAACACAGATACGCAGTATTTT. Translation: CASSLGRNTDTQYF. Drawing the rest from reference TRBV5-1 and TRBJ2-3, the complete variable domain is KAGVTQTPRYLIKTRGQQVTLSCSPISGHRSVSWYQQTPGQGLQFLFEYFSETQRNKGNFPGRFSGRQFSNSRSEMNVSTLELGDSALYLCASSLGRNTDTQYFGPGTRLTVL.

The V call is TRBV3-1, the J call TRBJ1-2, with 8 bases matching TRBD1. This CDR3 comprises 14 residues. J gave up 6 bases and V 3 bases, and 6 bases lay outside the gene matches. Germline V gene lookup returns CDR1 LGHDT and CDR2 YNNKEL (reference sequence). CDR3 bases: TGTGCCAGCAGCCATGAACAGGGGGACAATGGCTACACCTTC. This encodes CASSHEQGDNGYTF.

The chain is built from TRBV7-9 and TRBJ2-3; D may be TRBD2 (5 bases). This CDR3 contains 14 residues. The V and J ends lost 8 bases and 3 bases respectively, with 15 bases between them. Per the germline V gene, CDR1 is SEHNR and CDR2 is FQNEAQ (reference sequence). CDR3 in DNA: TGTGCCAGCCTTTCACTAGAGATAACAGATACGCAGTATTTT. Amino acids: CASLSLEITDTQYF.

This clonotype occurred many times. V and J are TRBV6-5 and TRBJ1-2; weak D call: TRBD1 (6 bases). Trimming removed 2 bases from V and 3 bases from J, with 13 bases in between. The length of the CDR3 is 15 residues. Germline CDR1 is MNHEY and CDR2 is SVGAGI. CDR3 sequence reads: CASSYLLQGDYGYTF. In nucleotides, the CDR3 is TGTGCCAGCAGTTACCTTCTACAGGGAGACTATGGCTACACCTTC.

V usage is TRBV6-1 and J usage is TRBJ2-7, with TRBD1 matching 10 bases. Per the germline V gene, CDR1 is MNHNS and CDR2 is SASEGT. The CDR3 spans 15 residues. With 5 bases clipped from V and 6 bases from J, the junction kept 10 bases outside the gene matches. The CDR3 protein is CASSPSWDRGSEQYF. CDR3 nucleotides: TGTGCCAGCAGTCCGTCATGGGACAGGGGTTCCGAGCAGTACTTC.

This clonotype turned up a few times. This sequence joins TRBV7-9 and TRBJ1-1, with D hard to call. The germline CDR1 and CDR2 sequences are SEHNR and FQNEAQ (reference sequence). V was shortened by 3 bases and J by 8 bases, with 10 bases between the two germline ends. The CDR3 is 12 amino acids. CDR3 loop: CASSFMRAEAFF. Written as DNA, the CDR3 is TGTGCCAGCAGCTTCATGAGGGCGGAAGCTTTCTTT.